One T cell receptor beta chain is described in this entry. The data derive from a study of blood T cell repertoires in COVID-19. Study details: Acute and convalescent COVID-19 samples came from the United States, Italy and Spain. In each case, the material was cDNA or gDNA derived from T cells, B-cell-depleted T cells, or PBMCs.

The germline gives CDR1 MNHNS, CDR2 SASEGT. V dropped 3 bases and J dropped 1 base, with 7 bases sitting between them. The CDR3 totals 15 residues. Original handling: Reference gene primer amplification yielded estimated nucleated cell counts. Libraries were prepared by immunoSEQ multiplex PCR; TCRdb keeps only in-frame clonotypes and omits some of them. The V and J calls and clone size were taken over from that table, and D and trimming were inferred from the DNA. The table has under 80,000 clones, about four fifths seen once; the top ten hold 9% to 10%. This chain joins TRBV6-1 and TRBJ2-6; D is possibly TRBD1 (6 bases). The sequencing sample was made of peripheral blood. This receptor was taken from a human donor in a cohort sampled during active COVID-19. The CDR3 DNA reads TGTGCCAGCAGTGACCAGGGGTCTGGGGCCAACGTCCTGACTTTC. Translation gives CASSDQGSGANVLTF.